These 11 T cell receptor beta chains originate from one sample sequenced in a study of T cell repertoires in cytomegalovirus infection. Each CDR3 protein gets one entry after TCRdb re-called the reads with MiXCR. The sample lists hundreds of thousands of distinct CDR3 sequences, 15% to 20% occurring once. Source material: PBMCs. These receptor sequences come from a human donor in good health (CMV status not recorded). Some clones in this sample may be carry-over from other donors' samples.

This rearrangement joins TRBV19 to TRBJ1-1, with D hard to call. Germline-derived CDR1 and CDR2 are LNHDA and SQIVND (reference sequence). V shed 7 bases and J shed 6 bases, with 6 bases lying between them. CDR3 length equals 10 residues. CDR3 bases: TGTGCCAGTAAAGCCGCTGAAGCTTTCTTT. Protein sequence: CASKAAEAFF.

DNA for the CDR3: TGCAGCGTTGGACAGGCCCCCTGGCAGCCCCAGCATTTT. Translating gives CSVGQAPWQPQHF. The chain is built from TRBV29-1 and TRBJ1-5; D is perhaps TRBD1 (6 bases). The V gene lost 4 bases and the J gene lost 7 bases, with 14 bases spanning the gap. Germline CDR1 reads SQVTM; CDR2 reads ANQGSEA. The length of the CDR3 is 13 residues.

This clonotype was seen ten or more times. V is TRBV7-9 and J is TRBJ2-7; 8 bases are a match to TRBD1. This CDR3 comprises 15 residues. CDR1 and CDR2 (germline): SEHNR, FQNEAQ (reference sequence). Germline trimming cut 5 bases from V and 7 bases from J; bases unmatched to any gene: 13. In nucleotides, the CDR3 is TGTGCCAGCAGCCCGACGGACAGGGAATCTGGGGAGCAGTACTTC. It encodes CASSPTDRESGEQYF. Full variable domain (rest looked up from reference TRBV7-9 and TRBJ2-7): DTGVSQNPRHKITKRGQNVTFRCDPISEHNRLYWYRQTLGQGPEFLTYFQNEAQLEKSRLLSDRFSAERPKGSFSTLEIQRTEQGDSAMYLCASSPTDRESGEQYFGPGTRLTVT.

This clonotype has a handful of counts. The rearrangement joins TRBV20-1 to TRBJ1-5; a weak D match, TRBD1 (5 bases). Germline assignment: CDR1 DFQATT and CDR2 SNEGSKA (reference sequence). V lost 3 bases to trimming and J lost 5 bases, with 14 bases between them. There are 14 residues in the CDR3. CDR3: CSAREPRGDQPQHF. CDR3 coding DNA: TGCAGTGCTAGGGAGCCACGGGGGGATCAGCCCCAGCATTTT.

The rearrangement uses TRBV11-2 and TRBJ2-2, with 7 bases that match TRBD2. The CDR3 consists of 16 residues. After removal of 5 bases from V and 5 bases from J, the junction contained 11 bases not matched to a gene. The germline V gene encodes CDR1 SGHAT and CDR2 FQNNGV. In DNA, the CDR3 is TGTGCCAGCAGCCATAGACTAAGAGCGGGAACCGGGGAGCTGTTTTTT. This encodes CASSHRLRAGTGELFF.

This clonotype was seen only a few times. This chain joins TRBV7-2 and TRBJ2-7, with 7 nucleotides matching TRBD2. J gave up 2 bases and V 3 bases, and 4 bases lay outside the gene matches. The CDR3 is 14 residues long. The germline V gene encodes CDR1 SGHTA and CDR2 FQGNSA. The CDR3, as DNA: TGTGCCAGCAGCTTTGCTAGCGGTCCCTACGAGCAGTACTTC. It translates to CASSFASGPYEQYF.

The V gene is TRBV20-1, the J gene TRBJ1-1; D not certain. Deletions cut 5 bases from V and 3 bases from J, with 13 bases between. From germline, CDR1 is DFQATT and CDR2 SNEGSKA (reference sequence). CDR3 length equals 13 residues. The CDR3 here is CSAPTSRDTEAFF. CDR3 sequence (DNA): TGCAGTGCTCCAACCTCCCGGGACACTGAAGCTTTCTTT.

This clonotype was counted only a few times. CDR3 residues: CASSDQFTGANVLTF. In DNA form, the CDR3 reads TGTGCCAGCAGTGATCAGTTTACCGGGGCCAACGTCCTGACTTTC. This chain uses TRBV6-1 with TRBJ2-6; no definite D call. CDR1 is MNHNS and CDR2 is SASEGT in the germline V gene. Trimming stripped 3 bases from V and 4 bases from J, with 10 bases between. The CDR3 is 15 residues long.

The CDR3 nucleotides are TGTGCCTGGAGTGGTGGAACCCCCAAAGAGACCCAGTACTTC. Translation: CAWSGGTPKETQYF. The chain links TRBV30 to TRBJ2-5; D gene unclear. The CDR3 covers 14 residues. Germline V lookup: CDR1 GTSNPN, CDR2 SVGIG (reference sequence). V lost 1 base and J lost 3, with 12 bases in between. Filled out from reference TRBV30 and TRBJ2-5, the complete variable domain reads SQTIHQWPATLVQPVGSPLSLECTVEGTSNPNLYWYRQAAGRGLQLLFYSVGIGQISSEVPQNLSASRPQDRQFILSSKKLLLSDSGFYLCAWSGGTPKETQYFGPGTRLLVL.

This clonotype was picked up a small number of times. This chain joins TRBV4-1 and TRBJ2-5; TRBD2 matches 12 bases. The CDR3 is 19 amino acids. After removal of 3 bases from V and 2 bases from J, the junction contained 13 bases not matched to a gene. Per germline, CDR1 MGHRA and CDR2 YSYEKL. The CDR3 DNA reads TGCGCCAGCAGCCAGCTAACTAGCGGGAGGAGGGAGATTCAAGAGACCCAGTACTTC. It codes for CASSQLTSGRREIQETQYF.

This clonotype was seen a few times. The chain recombines TRBV28 with TRBJ2-1; D not certain. Germline V lookup: CDR1 MDHEN, CDR2 SYDVKM. The CDR3 extends over 16 amino acids. V was clipped by 5 bases and J by 0 bases, with 14 bases between them. CDR3 region: CASSPKAYFSYNEQFF. The CDR3 nucleotides read TGTGCCAGCAGTCCTAAAGCCTATTTCTCCTACAATGAGCAGTTCTTC.